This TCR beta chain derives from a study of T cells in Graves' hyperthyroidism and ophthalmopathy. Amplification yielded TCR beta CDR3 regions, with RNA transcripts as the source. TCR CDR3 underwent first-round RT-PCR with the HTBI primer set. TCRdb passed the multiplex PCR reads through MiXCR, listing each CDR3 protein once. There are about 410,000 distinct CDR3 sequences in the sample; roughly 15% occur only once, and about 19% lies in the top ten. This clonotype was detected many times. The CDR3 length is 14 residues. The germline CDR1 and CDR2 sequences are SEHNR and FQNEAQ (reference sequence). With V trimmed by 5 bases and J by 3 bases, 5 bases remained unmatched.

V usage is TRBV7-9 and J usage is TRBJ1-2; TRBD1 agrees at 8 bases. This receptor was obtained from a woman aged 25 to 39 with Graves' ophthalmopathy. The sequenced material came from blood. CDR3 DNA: TGTGCCAGCAGCCCCGGACAGGGAGACTATGGCTACACCTTC. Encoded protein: CASSPGQGDYGYTF. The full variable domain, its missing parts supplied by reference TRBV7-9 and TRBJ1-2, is DTGVSQNPRHKITKRGQNVTFRCDPISEHNRLYWYRQTLGQGPEFLTYFQNEAQLEKSRLLSDRFSAERPKGSFSTLEIQRTEQGDSAMYLCASSPGQGDYGYTFGSGTRLTVV.